These T cell receptor beta chains were read from a single sample in a study of breast tumors, draining lymph nodes, adjacent tissues. MiXCR, applied by TCRdb to the multiplex PCR reads, yields one record per CDR3 protein. The sample holds roughly 110,000 distinct CDR3 sequences, about 29% seen once. The sequenced sample consisted of axillary lymph node tissue. The receptors stem from a female donor with breast cancer. Some clones in this sample may be carry-over from other donors' samples. Both conserved end residues are part of each CDR3. D genes are given only for firm matches. Rows may omit the clone size; those that give it use once, few, many or a size class.

j_gene: TRBJ1-5; d_gene: NA; abundance: NA; v_gene: TRBV5-1; CDR3nt: TGCGCCAGCAGCTTGGCAGCTAGTACCGAGACCCAGCATTTT; CDR3aa: CASSLAASTETQHF
j_gene: TRBJ2-7; d_gene: TRBD1; abundance: many; v_gene: TRBV4-1; CDR3nt: TGCGCCAGCAGCCAAGCAGAGACAGGGAGCCTCGAGCAGTACTTC; CDR3aa: CASSQAETGSLEQYF
j_gene: TRBJ1-6; d_gene: TRBD1; abundance: NA; v_gene: TRBV18; CDR3nt: TGTGCCAGCTCACTTCGCGCAGGGGGATATAATTCACCCCTCCACTTT; CDR3aa: CASSLRAGGYNSPLHF
j_gene: TRBJ1-6; d_gene: NA; abundance: many; v_gene: TRBV7-9; CDR3nt: TGTGCCAGCAGCTTAGATCCTTCACCCCTCCACTTT; CDR3aa: CASSLDPSPLHF
j_gene: TRBJ2-5; d_gene: TRBD1; abundance: many; v_gene: TRBV20-1; CDR3nt: TGCAGTGCTAGGCAGGGGGTTAGGAGGGAGACCCAGTACTTC; CDR3aa: CSARQGVRRETQYF
j_gene: TRBJ1-5; d_gene: NA; abundance: many; v_gene: TRBV20-1; CDR3nt: TGCAGTGTACCGGGAACTGGGGGCAATCAGCCCCAGCATTTT; CDR3aa: CSVPGTGGNQPQHF
j_gene: TRBJ2-7; d_gene: NA; abundance: NA; v_gene: TRBV7-2; CDR3nt: TGTGCCAGCCACCTGGGGGAGGCCCCGGCGGGCTACGAGCAGTACTTC; CDR3aa: CASHLGEAPAGYEQYF
j_gene: TRBJ1-6; d_gene: NA; abundance: many; v_gene: TRBV28; CDR3nt: TGTGCCAGCAGTTTGAGCTCCAGGGTGAATTCACCCCTCCACTTT; CDR3aa: CASSLSSRVNSPLHF
j_gene: TRBJ1-5; d_gene: NA; abundance: NA; v_gene: TRBV13; CDR3nt: TGTGCCAGCAGCTTAGTCAGGGGAGGGCAGCCCCAGCATTTT; CDR3aa: CASSLVRGGQPQHF
j_gene: TRBJ1-6; d_gene: TRBD1; abundance: many; v_gene: TRBV28; CDR3nt: TGTGCCAGCAGTTTACTAGCAGGGGGTAAATCACCCCTCCACTTT; CDR3aa: CASSLLAGGKSPLHF
j_gene: TRBJ2-1; d_gene: TRBD2; abundance: NA; v_gene: TRBV2; CDR3nt: TGTGCCAGCAGACCCGGGCTAGCGGCTAATGAGCAGTTCTTC; CDR3aa: CASRPGLAANEQFF
j_gene: TRBJ1-6; d_gene: NA; abundance: many; v_gene: TRBV6-5; CDR3nt: TGTGCCAGCAGTCACCTTCGGGGGAGCTCCTATAATTCACCCCTCCACTTT; CDR3aa: CASSHLRGSSYNSPLHF
j_gene: TRBJ1-2; d_gene: TRBD1; abundance: many; v_gene: TRBV4-1; CDR3nt: TGCGCCAGCAGCCAAGAGAGGACAGGTTTCTTCGGCTACACCTTC; CDR3aa: CASSQERTGFFGYTF
j_gene: TRBJ1-2; d_gene: NA; abundance: NA; v_gene: TRBV10-3; CDR3nt: TGTGCCATCAGCGTCACAGGGAAGGGTGGCTACACCTTC; CDR3aa: CAISVTGKGGYTF
j_gene: TRBJ1-6; d_gene: TRBD1; abundance: NA; v_gene: TRBV12-3/TRBV12-4; CDR3nt: TGTGCCAGCAATCCGAGACAGGGGACGGGTTCACCCCTCCACTTT; CDR3aa: CASNPRQGTGSPLHF
j_gene: TRBJ1-1; d_gene: NA; abundance: NA; v_gene: TRBV7-9; CDR3nt: TGTGCCAGCAGCTTAGGGGGGCGAGGGGGCACTGAAGCTTTCTTT; CDR3aa: CASSLGGRGGTEAFF
j_gene: TRBJ2-2; d_gene: NA; abundance: NA; v_gene: TRBV10-1; CDR3nt: TGCGCCAGCGATCTAGCCTCGGTAGAGGAGCTGTTTTTT; CDR3aa: CASDLASVEELFF